This T cell receptor beta chain is drawn from a study of shared clonotypes between healthy human individuals. Background on the study: Two women and a few men aged 18 to 49 served as donors. Each donor's CD4 naive and CD4 memory cells filled three plates apiece, CD8 naive two, and CD8 memory one. General observations from the study: Limitation of the genetic and exposure-history diversity represented came from the few donors.

Comments on this clone: Its antigen is currently unknown.

Generated by immunoSEQ multiplex PCR, the TCRdb table keeps only in-frame clones and is missing some. Here the sample spans hundreds of thousands of clones, around three quarters being singletons. Trimming took off 1 base at V and 4 bases at J, with 13 bases between the two ends. Germline assignment: CDR1 SGHTA and CDR2 FQGNSA. The CDR3 spans 15 residues. The sequence derives from a woman between 25 and 40 years old in good health. Sample: memory CD4+ T cells sorted from blood. Subset of the sample: CD45RA-negative fraction. The chain has TRBV7-2 and TRBJ2-5, with a weak D call TRBD1 (6 bases). The CDR3 DNA reads TGTGCCAGCAGCTTAGTCAGGGGCAGGGGAGAGACCCAGTACTTC. Encoded protein: CASSLVRGRGETQYF.